A single sample gave rise to the 9 T cell receptor beta chains below, sequenced in a study of T-cell memory formation after mild COVID-19. TCRdb reprocessed the 5' RACE reads via MiXCR and lists one record per CDR3 protein. The data contain about 110,000 distinct CDR3 sequences, around 17% of them singletons. Sequencing was performed on PBMCs or a T cell subset sorted from them (not recorded which). These receptors were taken from a man aged 18 to 29 who had mild COVID-19 (a few samples of this study predate the infection). Cell type and time point are not known.

This clonotype is deemed medium-sized. This chain uses TRBV7-2 with TRBJ2-3; TRBD1 agrees at 7 bases. The CDR3 has 14 amino acids. The V segment lost 5 bases and the J segment 2 bases; nucleotides outside the gene matches: 4. Per germline, CDR1 SGHTA and CDR2 FQGNSA. The CDR3 DNA follows: TGTGCCAGCAGCCCGGACAGGAACACAGATACGCAGTATTTT. As protein: CASSPDRNTDTQYF.

The V gene is TRBV5-1, the J gene TRBJ2-1, with D hard to call. Trimming removed 4 bases at V and 5 bases at J, with 16 bases between. CDR1 and CDR2 from the germline V gene are SGHRS and YFSETQ. This CDR3 is 15 amino acids long. CDR3 nucleotides: TGCGCCAGCAGCCCTCCCAGTCAAGGACACAATGAGCAGTTCTTC. It yields the protein CASSPPSQGHNEQFF.

The table lists this clonotype with a few counts. The chain employs TRBV6-6 and TRBJ1-4; D unresolved. This CDR3 has 11 residues. Germline V lookup: CDR1 MNHNY, CDR2 SVGAGI (reference sequence). Deletions cut 3 bases from V and 8 bases from J, with 4 bases between. The CDR3 nucleotides read TGTGCCAGCAGTTATGTCGAAAAACTGTTTTTT. Amino acids: CASSYVEKLFF.

This clonotype came up a few times. The chain employs TRBV7-2 and TRBJ1-6; tentatively, D is TRBD1 (6 bases). The V end was cut by 3 bases, the J end by 7 bases, with 7 bases between. The CDR3 contains 13 residues. Germline lookup yields CDR1 SGHTA and CDR2 FQGNSA. CDR3 sequence reads: CASSFQGNSPLHF. The CDR3 nucleotides are TGTGCCAGCAGCTTCCAGGGGAATTCACCCCTCCACTTT.

This clonotype was observed at least ten times. The chain carries TRBV7-3 and TRBJ1-2; D is possibly TRBD1 (6 bases). V lost 5 bases to trimming and J lost 10 bases, with 20 bases between them. The CDR3 runs to 14 residues. CDR1 is SGHTA, CDR2 FQGTGA, per germline. CDR3 in DNA: TGTGCCAGCAGCCAAAGGGACACCGCCAGAGACTACACCTTC. It yields the protein CASSQRDTARDYTF. The variable domain in full, completed from reference TRBV7-3 and TRBJ1-2, reads GAGVSQTPSNKVTEKGKYVELRCDPISGHTALYWYRQSLGQGPEFLIYFQGTGAADDSGLPNDRFFAVRPEGSVSTLKIQRTERGDSAVYLCASSQRDTARDYTFGSGTRLTVV.

This clonotype was seen more than once but under ten times. V gene TRBV7-2 combines with J gene TRBJ1-1, with D perhaps TRBD1 (6 bases). The CDR3 is made up of 14 amino acids. V shed 6 bases and J shed 6 bases, with 17 bases lying between them. Germline V lookup: CDR1 SGHTA, CDR2 FQGNSA. This CDR3 is CASRPDRWGPEAFF. The CDR3 DNA follows: TGTGCCAGCAGGCCGGACAGATGGGGCCCTGAAGCTTTCTTT. Variable domain in full (rest from reference TRBV7-2 and TRBJ1-1): GAGVSQSPSNKVTEKGKDVELRCDPISGHTALYWYRQSLGQGLEFLIYFQGNSAPDKSGLPSDRFSAERTGGSVSTLTIQRTQQEDSAVYLCASRPDRWGPEAFFGQGTRLTVV.

V and J are TRBV4-3 and TRBJ2-2; D unclear. CDR3 size: 15 residues. CDR1 is LGHNA and CDR2 is YSLEER in the germline V gene. V was pared by 3 bases and J by 0 bases, with 8 bases between. The CDR3 DNA is TGCGCCAGCAGCCAGGGTCTTCCGAACACCGGGGAGCTGTTTTTT. Translated: CASSQGLPNTGELFF.

The CDR3 DNA reads as TGTGCCAGTAGCCCGAGGGGGACTGGAAACACCATATATTTT. It yields the protein CASSPRGTGNTIYF. The V gene is TRBV19, the J gene TRBJ1-3; D might be TRBD1 (6 bases). CDR1 and CDR2 from the germline V gene are LNHDA and SQIVND (reference sequence). The CDR3 runs to 14 residues. Between the trimmed V and J ends, which lost 6 bases and 2 bases, there was a span of 11 bases.

This clonotype appeared many times. This chain links TRBV7-6 with TRBJ1-2, with D tentatively TRBD1 (5 bases). Per the germline V gene, CDR1 is SGHVS and CDR2 is FNYEAQ. The CDR3 totals 13 residues. V lost 5 bases and J 2 bases, leaving 9 bases between the germline ends. CDR3 protein: CASSPTGNYGYTF. CDR3 DNA: TGTGCCAGCAGCCCCACAGGAAACTATGGCTACACCTTC.